This T cell receptor (beta chain) was sequenced for a study of T cells after posttransplantation cyclophosphamide. This CDR3 has 18 residues. The junction had 10 bases not matched to a gene; V was cut back by 0 bases and J by 0 bases. Germline CDR1 is SGDLS and CDR2 is YYNGEE. Sequencing was performed with immunoSEQ multiplex PCR; in TCRdb, only in-frame clones are kept and a portion is missing. Of about 16,000 clones listed, 65% to 85% were seen once; the top ten hold 2.5% to 3%. General study points: TRB clonality was highly associated with recipient CMV seropositivity and reactivation. Donor-recipient repertoire similarity was low at 1-2 months, rising over year one.

Methotrexate plus calcineurin inhibitor accompanied controls' myeloablative marrow transplants; sampling was 1 year later. Comments on this clone: Its antigen is not identified.

The source material was PBMCs, sampled 441 days after allogeneic stem cell transplant with calcineurin inhibitor and methotrexate. This chain links TRBV9 with TRBJ2-7; 9 positions agree with TRBD1. The sequence derives from a male patient younger than 45 who received an allogeneic stem cell transplant from an unrelated donor, was CMV-positive, and had acute and chronic GVHD. Some T cells may originate from the graft donor. This CDR3 is CASSVGVSGTGSSYEQYF. Here the CDR3 DNA reads TGTGCCAGCAGCGTAGGGGTTTCCGGGACAGGGAGCTCCTACGAGCAGTACTTC.